This T cell receptor (beta chain) comes out of a study of T cell responses to AZD1222 COVID-19 vaccine (dated by TCRdb to the early 2020s). Context from the whole study: TCR sequencing was performed for some 250 trial participants, of whom 207 were given two doses of AZD1222 and about 25 were given two doses of MenACWY control vaccine. Trial participants were enrolled by age into 18-55, 56-69 and 70-plus year subgroups, with approximately 160, 26 and 62 TCR-sequenced participants respectively.

The CDR3 regions of human TCRbeta chains were subjected to immunosequencing. The authors processed their data as follows. TCRs in the repertoires were compared against a reference library of SARS-CoV-2-specific TCRs that had been generated with the MIRA antigen-specificity platform. Breadth was defined as the fraction of unique TCRs that were SARS-CoV-2-associated. Depth was defined as the fraction of total T cells that were SARS-CoV-2-associated. Using the MIRA data, each spike-specific TCR was mapped to the spike region that the TCR reacts to and placed in a CD4 or CD8 class. Log10-transformed breadth and depth values were compared by one-way ANOVA with Sidak's multiple comparisons tests. Not all clones reach the TCRdb copy of this immuneACCESS table, which keeps in-frame sequences only. Checked studies attribute under half of the gap to unresolved V genes and leave the rest unexplained. V, J and clone size are taken as reported in that table, and D and trimming were inferred from the DNA itself. In this sample the table shows over 120,000 clones, about 90% of which occur a single time. Of the sample, 2.5% to 4% is held by the ten largest clones.

Comment on this clone: Its antigen remains undetermined. No much larger clone is present one base from it, and per-base qualities are unavailable.

From a lookup of the germline V gene (reference sequence), CDR1 and CDR2 are GTSNPN and SVGIG. The CDR3 sequence holds 12 residues, the cysteine and phenylalanine included. Of all the DNA, just the CDR3 is kept, 36 bases in frame from base 1. V and J are truncated by 2 bases and 4 bases respectively, leaving an intervening sequence of 7 bases. Summary of the overall study and its limitations: Epitopes outside the regions mutated in the B.1.351 and B.1.1.7 variants were reportedly recognized by nearly half of the unique spike-specific TCRs. After two AZD1222 doses, both the breadth and the depth of spike-specific TCRs were significantly higher than at day 0 and than in MenACWY recipients. Vaccine-associated CD4 TCRs spanned the whole spike protein, with dominant responses in regions 160-218 and 743-854. Because no samples from the day 14 peak response were available, repertoires could be characterized only after the peak T cell response. The 56-69-year group was small, and its depth increase did not reach significance, likely because of low power. Participants were mostly white British and included more females than males, and it was suggested by the authors that clonal diversity may have been underestimated. Conclusions about previously exposed vaccinees are limited because only five to seven AZD1222 recipients were SARS-CoV-2 seropositive at baseline.

Interpreted using the paper, the time point label stands for: about 28 days (+/-7) after the second vaccine dose. Because spike-specific TCR depth and breadth did not differ between the two schedules, AZD1222 recipients who got a second dose at roughly 4 weeks were pooled with those who got a second dose at roughly 12 weeks. Vaccinee samples came from UK trials COV001 and COV002, including a single-blind randomized controlled phase 2/3 trial of AZD1222 (ChAdOx1 nCoV-19) in healthy adults. For TCRbeta chain sequencing, PBMC samples from trial participants were taken at day 0 and at day 28 after the second dose.

The source was peripheral blood, collected 28 days after the second AZD1222 dose. The chain joins TRBV30 to TRBJ2-3; no D segment can be confidently identified. This sequence originates from an adult who received the AZD1222 COVID-19 vaccine. CDR3 protein: CAWSKLSDTQYF. The nucleotide sequence is TGTGCCTGGAGTAAGCTTTCAGATACGCAGTATTTT.